A selection of T cell receptor beta chains follows, all from one sample in a study of T cell clones after liver transplantation. Here immunoSEQ multiplex PCR was the method, and the copy in TCRdb shows in-frame clones only, minus some. The data contain about 120,000 clones, about nine tenths of them singletons. The sample was CD4+ T cells from blood, taken 12 months after liver transplant. All receptors derive from a human patient who received a liver transplant. Some of the T cells may derive from the graft donor. Each CDR3 is given with its conserved first and last residue. Fields, in order: V gene, J gene, D gene, CDR3 DNA, CDR3 protein. D genes are given only for firm matches.

V: TRBV7-9
J: TRBJ2-7
D: NA
DNA: TGTGCCAGCAGCTTAGGGGGCGCCACCTACGAGCAGTACTTC
CDR3: CASSLGGATYEQYF

V: TRBV5-5
J: TRBJ2-7
D: NA
DNA: TGTGCCAGCAGCTTGCGGGGGCAGGCCTTATCCTCCTACGAGCAGTACTTC
CDR3: CASSLRGQALSSYEQYF

V: TRBV28
J: TRBJ2-5
D: TRBD1
DNA: TGTGCCAGCAGGCAGACAGGGATCCAAGAGACCCAGTACTTC
CDR3: CASRQTGIQETQYF

V: TRBV4-3
J: TRBJ2-7
D: TRBD1
DNA: TGCGCCAGCAGCCAAGCGGGACAGTCCTATTACGAGCAGTACTTC
CDR3: CASSQAGQSYYEQYF

V: TRBV10-3
J: TRBJ2-7
D: NA
DNA: TGTGCCATCTCGGCGGCCTACGAGCAGTACTTC
CDR3: CAISAAYEQYF

V: TRBV6-5
J: TRBJ1-1
D: NA
DNA: TGTGCCAGCAGCTCCCACGGGGGCGCAGGGACTGAAGCTTTCTTT
CDR3: CASSSHGGAGTEAFF

V: TRBV5-1
J: TRBJ2-5
D: NA
DNA: TGCGCCAGCAGCTTGGCGGCACCGCAAGAGACCCAGTACTTC
CDR3: CASSLAAPQETQYF

V: TRBV19
J: TRBJ2-7
D: NA
DNA: TGTGCCAGTAGTATCTTTCGTGGGCAGGCTGGCCCCTACGAGCAGTACTTC
CDR3: CASSIFRGQAGPYEQYF

V: TRBV10-2
J: TRBJ2-2
D: NA
DNA: TGCGCCAGCAGTTTCATCGACAGAAGAGGGGAGCTGTTTTTT
CDR3: CASSFIDRRGELFF

V: TRBV29-1
J: TRBJ1-2
D: TRBD1
DNA: TGCAGCGTTGACGGGACAGGGGTTCATGGCTACACCTTC
CDR3: CSVDGTGVHGYTF

V: TRBV28
J: TRBJ2-1
D: NA
DNA: TGTGCCAGCAGCCGTCGCAGGGCCTCCTACAATGAGCAGTTCTTC
CDR3: CASSRRRASYNEQFF

V: TRBV30
J: TRBJ2-1
D: NA
DNA: TGTGCCTGGAGTGGGACGCAGGTGGGTGAGCAGTTCTTC
CDR3: CAWSGTQVGEQFF

V: TRBV6-5
J: TRBJ2-3
D: TRBD1
DNA: TGTGCCAGCAGTAACAGGGGCGCGCCGGATACGCAGTATTTT
CDR3: CASSNRGAPDTQYF

V: TRBV6-5
J: TRBJ2-2
D: TRBD1
DNA: TGTGCCAGCAGAGCGACAGGGCTGGGCACCGGGGAGCTGTTTTTT
CDR3: CASRATGLGTGELFF

V: TRBV12-5
J: TRBJ2-2
D: NA
DNA: TGTGCTAGTGGACGCCCGACGAACTGGGAGCTGTTTTTT
CDR3: CASGRPTNWELFF

V: TRBV7-7
J: TRBJ2-5
D: TRBD2
DNA: TGTGCCAGCAGCTTGGGACTAGCGGGAGATGAGACCCAGTACTTC
CDR3: CASSLGLAGDETQYF